This T cell receptor (beta chain) came from a study of shared clonotypes between healthy human individuals. As processed by the authors: Filtering differed, since immunoSEQ gave only junction sequences and no quality scores. TCRdb's copy holds only in-frame clones and misses some; the assay was immunoSEQ multiplex PCR. For V, J and clone size, that table is used; D and trimming come from the DNA. The sample records some 740,000 clones, 80% to 95% being singletons. CD45RO-negative cells were positively selected for CCR7, leaving out terminally differentiated effector memory CD45RA+ cells. Every contributor of samples was a Caucasian grown-up residing in Nashville, Tennessee. Source material: naive CD8+ T cells sorted from blood. This sequence originates from a man younger than 40 in good health.

For the CDR3, the DNA is TGTGCCAGCAGCCAATCGAGTATGCAGGGTCACAATGAGCAGTTCTTC. Amino acids: CASSQSSMQGHNEQFF. The chain is built from TRBV16 and TRBJ2-1; D might be TRBD1 (5 bases). The V gene lost 0 bases and the J gene lost 5 bases, with 14 bases spanning the gap. CDR3 size: 16 residues. Germline loops: CDR1 KGHSY, CDR2 FQNENV.